The 21 T cell receptor beta chains reported below all come from one sample, sequenced in a study. Treg sorting used a CD4+CD25+CD127-/low gate. One entry per CDR3 protein, called by TCRdb with MiXCR from the 5' RACE reads. The data contain approximately 50,000 distinct CDR3 sequences, more than 20% of them singletons. The specimen was tumor-infiltrating Tregs sorted from the breast tumor. Source of these receptors: a female donor with breast cancer.

The chain carries TRBV12-3 or TRBV12-4 and TRBJ2-7; the D gene could be TRBD1 or TRBD2 (5 bases each). V was pared by 5 bases and J by 4 bases, with 15 bases between. The CDR3 consists of 14 residues. CDR3 residues: CASSPGAGPYEQYF. The CDR3, as DNA: TGTGCCAGCAGTCCCGGGGCAGGGCCATACGAGCAGTACTTC.

This clonotype occurred a few times. J is TRBJ1-1 and V is TRBV6-5; 8 bases fit TRBD1. There are 14 residues in the CDR3. CDR1 is MNHEY, CDR2 SVGAGI, per germline. V lost 4 bases and J lost 6; bases outside the gene matches: 7. Written as DNA, the CDR3 is TGTGCCAGCAGTTCATGGACAGGGTCGCCTGAAGCTTTCTTT. Its translation is CASSSWTGSPEAFF.

This clonotype has a handful of counts. The chain links TRBV15 to TRBJ1-1; a weak D match, TRBD1 (5 bases). V was trimmed by 8 bases and J by 1 base, leaving 14 bases between them. This CDR3 contains 14 residues. Germline V gene lookup returns CDR1 LNHNV and CDR2 YYDKDF (reference sequence). The DNA of the CDR3 is TGTGCCACCGCAAAAAAGACAGAGAACACTGAAGCTTTCTTT. Translation gives CATAKKTENTEAFF.

This clonotype turned up a few times. This chain links TRBV20-1 with TRBJ2-7, with TRBD2 matching over 7 bases. The CDR3 length is 14 residues. Germline V gives CDR1 DFQATT, CDR2 SNEGSKA (reference sequence). Trimming cost V 6 bases and J 0 bases; bases outside gene matches: 8. CDR3 coding DNA: TGCAGTGCCGATGAACGCGGGAGCTCCTACGAGCAGTACTTC. This encodes CSADERGSSYEQYF.

This clonotype was recorded at least ten times. The chain recombines TRBV6-5 with TRBJ2-4; a weak D match, TRBD1 (6 bases). Germline V gene sequence: CDR1 MNHEY, CDR2 SVGAGI. The CDR3 sequence is 13 residues long. V was shortened by 4 bases and J by 8 bases, with 12 bases between the two germline ends. The CDR3 spells CASSSTGSDIQYF. The CDR3 DNA is TGTGCCAGCAGTTCCACAGGGTCCGACATTCAGTACTTC.

This clonotype appeared many times. The rearrangement links TRBV6-1 to TRBJ1-5, with D possibly matching TRBD1 (6 bases). The germline V and J ends were trimmed by 6 bases and 0 bases, with 6 bases remaining between them. The CDR3 consists of 13 residues. Germline V gene data show CDR1 as MNHNS and CDR2 as SASEGT. DNA for the CDR3: TGTGCCAGCAGCAGGGGTAGCAATCAGCCCCAGCATTTT. Translating it yields CASSRGSNQPQHF.

The genes are TRBV6-1 and TRBJ1-5; D gene uncertain. Trimming stripped 4 bases from V and 3 bases from J, with 19 bases between. Germline V gives CDR1 MNHNS, CDR2 SASEGT. This CDR3 comprises 17 residues. The DNA for the CDR3 is TGTGCCAGCAGTGCCCCCCCGCTGAGAGGGATCAATCAGCCCCAGCATTTT. Translating it yields CASSAPPLRGINQPQHF.

This clonotype turned up a few times. CDR3 loop: CATSEWAGGPDEQFF. The CDR3 nucleotides are TGTGCCACCAGTGAGTGGGCGGGAGGGCCCGATGAGCAGTTCTTC. The rearrangement uses TRBV24-1 and TRBJ2-1; 9 nucleotides agree with TRBD2. Germline V gene data show CDR1 as KGHDR and CDR2 as SFDVKD. This CDR3 has 15 amino acids. V gave up 4 bases and J gave up 8 bases; unmatched junction bases: 8.

This clonotype was seen a few times. The chain combines TRBV30 with TRBJ1-4, with a possible D match to TRBD1 (5 bases). The CDR3 loop spans 14 amino acids. Trimming removed 2 bases at V and 6 bases at J, with 13 bases between. Germline V lookup: CDR1 GTSNPN, CDR2 SVGIG (reference sequence). The CDR3 DNA follows: TGTGCCTGGAGTCCCCCCCCGGGGGATGAAAAACTGTTTTTT. Protein product: CAWSPPPGDEKLFF.

The table lists this clonotype with a few counts. The chain employs TRBV6-5 and TRBJ2-7; 9 bases map to TRBD2. The germline CDR1 and CDR2 sequences are MNHEY and SVGAGI. The V segment lost 1 base and the J segment 5 bases; nucleotides outside the gene matches: 3. The CDR3 loop spans 14 amino acids. CDR3 DNA sequence: TGTGCCAGCAGTTACTGGCGGGAGGGCCACGAGCAGTACTTC. This codes for CASSYWREGHEQYF.

In its sample, this clonotype was seen a few times. The chain carries TRBV7-6 and TRBJ1-3; perhaps TRBD1 as D (6 bases). The CDR3 is made up of 16 amino acids. CDR1 is SGHVS and CDR2 is FNYEAQ in the germline V gene. V was cut by 1 base and J by 3 bases, with 13 bases left in between. This chain's CDR3 is CASSLESTGGGNTIYF. CDR3 DNA sequence: TGTGCCAGCAGCTTAGAGTCGACAGGCGGTGGAAACACCATATATTTT.

This clonotype was seen more than once but under ten times. The chain links TRBV20-1 to TRBJ2-7; 10 nucleotides agree with TRBD2. This CDR3 has 12 residues. V trimming: 5 bases; J trimming: 4 bases; junction bases outside the gene matches: 2. Germline loops: CDR1 DFQATT, CDR2 SNEGSKA (reference sequence). In nucleotides, the CDR3 is TGCAGTGCTGGTAGCGGGGGGTACGAGCAGTACTTC. Amino acids: CSAGSGGYEQYF.

Remarks on this clonotype: Here the CDR3 omits its conserved ending phenylalanine or tryptophan, so a read error is the likely source. The chain employs TRBV6-2 or TRBV6-3 and TRBJ2-6; the D is unclear. Germline assignment: CDR1 MNHEY and CDR2 SVGEGT. This CDR3 is built from 13 residues. Between the trimmed V and J ends, which lost 4 bases and 4 bases, there was a span of 5 bases. CDR3 coding DNA: TGTGCCAGCAGTTTAAGAGGGGCCAACGTCCTGACTTCC. Translation gives CASSLRGANVLTS.

Turning to this clonotype: One end of the junction varies from germline; a read error may be responsible. V is TRBV4-3 and J is TRBJ2-3, with D unclear. The CDR3 sequence is 13 residues long. Germline CDR1 is LGHNA and CDR2 is YSLEER. The chain's CDR3 is CASSQDNTDTPYF. The CDR3 DNA reads TGTGCCAGCAGTCAAGACAACACAGATACGCCGTATTTT.

As regards this clonotype: This may come from a read error, since a much larger clone is one base off. The chain has TRBV5-1 and TRBJ1-1; tentative D call: TRBD1 (6 bases). Between the trimmed V and J ends, which lost 6 bases and 5 bases, there was a span of 14 bases. The CDR3 spans 13 residues. Germline V lookup: CDR1 SGHRS, CDR2 YFSETQ. The CDR3 nucleotides are TGCGCCAGCACCTTAAGGGGGGTGACTGAAGCTTTCTTT. Its protein product is CASTLRGVTEAFF.

The chain is built from TRBV7-2 and TRBJ1-3, with D maybe TRBD1 (6 bases). Per the germline V gene, CDR1 is SGHTA and CDR2 is FQGNSA. The CDR3 covers 15 residues. The V and J ends lost 5 bases and 4 bases respectively, with 15 bases between them. This CDR3 reads CASSPYRASGNTIYF. The CDR3 nucleotides read TGTGCCAGCAGCCCATACAGGGCGTCGGGAAACACCATATATTTT.

This clonotype was detected only a few times. The chain links TRBV27 to TRBJ2-2; D is unresolved. The V end was cut by 4 bases, the J end by 0 bases, with 6 bases between. The CDR3 loop spans 14 amino acids. Germline lookup yields CDR1 MNHEY and CDR2 SMNVEV (reference sequence). The CDR3 sequence is CASSWAANTGELFF. DNA of the CDR3: TGTGCCAGCAGTTGGGCAGCGAACACCGGGGAGCTGTTTTTT.

This chain connects TRBV4-3 to TRBJ1-2; tentative D call: TRBD1 (5 bases). Germline CDR1 LGHNA, CDR2 YSLEER. This CDR3 has 14 residues. V gave up 3 bases and J gave up 2 bases, with 10 bases separating them. CDR3 sequence (DNA): TGCGCCAGCAGCCAGGACATCGAGAACTATGGCTACACCTTC. Its translation: CASSQDIENYGYTF.

This clonotype was seen at least ten times. The J gene is TRBJ2-3, the V gene TRBV7-3, with a tentative D call TRBD2 (6 bases). The CDR3 loop spans 15 amino acids. V gave up 4 bases and J gave up 6 bases, with 17 bases separating them. Germline CDR1 reads SGHTA; CDR2 reads FQGTGA. Here the CDR3 reads CASSSARGAGDTQYF. CDR3 in DNA: TGTGCCAGCAGCTCGGCCCGCGGGGCCGGGGATACGCAGTATTTT.

This clonotype was detected a few times. The chain is built from TRBV20-1 and TRBJ2-1; 7 nucleotides align to TRBD2. The CDR3 loop spans 12 amino acids. The V gene's germline CDR1 is DFQATT and CDR2 SNEGSKA (reference sequence). V trimming: 1 base; J trimming: 7 bases; junction bases outside the gene matches: 1. Here the CDR3 DNA reads TGCAGTGCTAGAGGCGGGAGAAATGAGCAGTTCTTC. This codes for CSARGGRNEQFF.

CDR3 amino acids: CASSPAREYGYTF. CDR3 DNA sequence: TGTGCCAGCAGTCCTGCCAGGGAGTATGGCTACACCTTC. The gene calls are TRBV5-4 and TRBJ1-2, with D perhaps TRBD1 (5 bases). CDR3 length: 13 residues. Trimming took off 5 bases at V and 5 bases at J, with 13 bases between the two ends. The germline V gene encodes CDR1 SGHNT and CDR2 YYREEE (reference sequence).